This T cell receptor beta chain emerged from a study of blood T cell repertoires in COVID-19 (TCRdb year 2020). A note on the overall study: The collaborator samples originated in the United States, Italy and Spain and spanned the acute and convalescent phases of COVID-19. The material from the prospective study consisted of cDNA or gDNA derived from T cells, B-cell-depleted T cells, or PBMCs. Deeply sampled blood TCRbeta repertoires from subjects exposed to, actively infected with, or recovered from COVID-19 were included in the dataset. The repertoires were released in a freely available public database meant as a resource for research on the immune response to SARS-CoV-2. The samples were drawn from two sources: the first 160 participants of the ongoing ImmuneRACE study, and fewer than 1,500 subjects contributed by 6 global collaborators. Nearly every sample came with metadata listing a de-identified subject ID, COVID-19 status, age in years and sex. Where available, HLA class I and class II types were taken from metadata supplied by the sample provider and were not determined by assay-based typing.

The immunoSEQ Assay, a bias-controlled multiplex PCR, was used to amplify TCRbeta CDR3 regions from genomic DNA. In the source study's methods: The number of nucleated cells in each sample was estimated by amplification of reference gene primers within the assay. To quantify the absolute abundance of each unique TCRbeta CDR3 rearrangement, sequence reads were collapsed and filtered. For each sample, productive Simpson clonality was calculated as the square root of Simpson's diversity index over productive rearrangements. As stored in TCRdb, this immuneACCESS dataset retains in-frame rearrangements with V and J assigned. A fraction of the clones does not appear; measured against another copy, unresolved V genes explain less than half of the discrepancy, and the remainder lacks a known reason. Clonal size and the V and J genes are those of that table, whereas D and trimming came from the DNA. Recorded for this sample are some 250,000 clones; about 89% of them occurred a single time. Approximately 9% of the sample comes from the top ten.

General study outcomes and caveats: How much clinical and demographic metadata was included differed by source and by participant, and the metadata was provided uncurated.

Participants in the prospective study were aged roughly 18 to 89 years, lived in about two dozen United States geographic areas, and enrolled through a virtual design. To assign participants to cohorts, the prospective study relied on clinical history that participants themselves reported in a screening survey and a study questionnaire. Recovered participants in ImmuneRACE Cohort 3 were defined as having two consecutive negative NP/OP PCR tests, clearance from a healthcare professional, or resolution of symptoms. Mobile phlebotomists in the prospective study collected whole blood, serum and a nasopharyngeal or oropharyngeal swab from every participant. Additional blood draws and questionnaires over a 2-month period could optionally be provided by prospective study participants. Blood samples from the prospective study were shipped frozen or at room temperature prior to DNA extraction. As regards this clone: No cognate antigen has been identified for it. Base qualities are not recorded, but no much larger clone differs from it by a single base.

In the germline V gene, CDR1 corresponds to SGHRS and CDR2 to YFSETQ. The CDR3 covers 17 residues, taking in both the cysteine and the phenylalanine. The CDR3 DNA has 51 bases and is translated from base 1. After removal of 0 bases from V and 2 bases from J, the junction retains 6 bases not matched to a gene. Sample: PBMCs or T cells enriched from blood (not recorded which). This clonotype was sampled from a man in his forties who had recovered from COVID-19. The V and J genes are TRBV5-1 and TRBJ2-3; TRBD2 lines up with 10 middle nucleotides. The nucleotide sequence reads TGCGCCAGCAGCTTGGGGGTAGCGGGGGGCTTCACAGATACGCAGTATTTT. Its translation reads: CASSLGVAGGFTDTQYF.